This TCR beta chain is from a study of blood T cell repertoires in COVID-19. The CDR3 runs to 15 residues. With 5 bases clipped from V and 3 bases from J, the junction kept 11 bases outside the gene matches. The germline V gene has CDR1 SQVTM and CDR2 ANQGSEA. TCRdb's table, derived via immunoSEQ multiplex PCR, lists solely in-frame clones and lacks some. In the table there are 90,000 to 150,000 clones, around 80% of which are singletons. The rearrangement uses TRBV29-1 and TRBJ2-7, with 9 bases that match TRBD1. Specimen: peripheral blood. The source is a man in his 70s with acute or convalescent COVID-19. CDR3 nucleotides: TGCAGCGTTCGTGGACAGGGGCCCCTTTTCTACGAGCAGTACTTC. Protein sequence: CSVRGQGPLFYEQYF.